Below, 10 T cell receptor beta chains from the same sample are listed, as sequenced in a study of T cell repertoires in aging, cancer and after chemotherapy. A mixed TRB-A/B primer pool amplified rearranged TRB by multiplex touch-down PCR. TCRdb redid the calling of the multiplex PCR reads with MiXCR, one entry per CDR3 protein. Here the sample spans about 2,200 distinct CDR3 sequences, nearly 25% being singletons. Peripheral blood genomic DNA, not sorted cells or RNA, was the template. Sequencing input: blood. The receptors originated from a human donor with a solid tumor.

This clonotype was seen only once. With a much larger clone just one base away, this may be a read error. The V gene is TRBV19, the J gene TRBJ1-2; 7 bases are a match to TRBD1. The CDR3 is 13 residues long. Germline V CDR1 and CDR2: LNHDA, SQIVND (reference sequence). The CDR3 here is CASSEGGAWGYAF. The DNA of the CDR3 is TGTGCCAGTAGTGAAGGGGGCGCTTGGGGCTACGCCTTC.

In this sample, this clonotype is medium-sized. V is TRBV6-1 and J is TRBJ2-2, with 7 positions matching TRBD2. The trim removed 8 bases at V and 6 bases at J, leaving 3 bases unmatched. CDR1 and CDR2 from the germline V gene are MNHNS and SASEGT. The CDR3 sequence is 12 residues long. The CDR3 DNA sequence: TGTGCCAGCCGGGGGGACGCCGGGGAGCTGTTTTTT. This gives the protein CASRGDAGELFF.

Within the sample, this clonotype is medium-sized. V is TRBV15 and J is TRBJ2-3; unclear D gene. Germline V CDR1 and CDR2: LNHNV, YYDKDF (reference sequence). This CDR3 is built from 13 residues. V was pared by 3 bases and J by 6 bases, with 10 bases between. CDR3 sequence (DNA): TGTGCCACCAGCAGGCCCCCCACCGATACGCAGTATTTT. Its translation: CATSRPPTDTQYF.

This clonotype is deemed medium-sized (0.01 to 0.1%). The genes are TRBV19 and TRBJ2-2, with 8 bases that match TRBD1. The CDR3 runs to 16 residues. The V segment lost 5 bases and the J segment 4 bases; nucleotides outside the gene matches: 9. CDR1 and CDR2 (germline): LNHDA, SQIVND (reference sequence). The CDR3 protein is CASSSYRDRLTGELFF. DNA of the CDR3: TGTGCCAGTAGTTCCTACCGGGACAGGCTCACCGGGGAGCTGTTTTTT.

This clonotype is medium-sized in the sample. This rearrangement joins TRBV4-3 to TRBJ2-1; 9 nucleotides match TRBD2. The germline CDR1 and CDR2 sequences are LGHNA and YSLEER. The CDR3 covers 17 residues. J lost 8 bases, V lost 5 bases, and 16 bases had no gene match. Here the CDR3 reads CASSTTDRRGGLDEQFF. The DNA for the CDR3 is TGCGCCAGCAGCACCACCGACAGGCGGGGGGGCCTAGATGAGCAGTTCTTC.

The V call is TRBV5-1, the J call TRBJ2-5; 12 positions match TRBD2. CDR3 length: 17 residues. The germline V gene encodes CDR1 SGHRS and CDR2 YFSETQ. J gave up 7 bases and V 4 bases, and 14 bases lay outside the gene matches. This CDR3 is CASSQNPTTSGGGTQYF. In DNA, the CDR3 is TGCGCCAGCAGCCAAAATCCTACGACTAGCGGGGGAGGGACCCAGTACTTC.

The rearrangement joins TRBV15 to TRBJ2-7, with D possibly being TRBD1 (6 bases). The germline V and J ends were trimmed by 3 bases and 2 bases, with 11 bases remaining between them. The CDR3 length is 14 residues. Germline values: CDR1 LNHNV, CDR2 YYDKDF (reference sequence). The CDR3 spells CATSSIGTPYEQYF. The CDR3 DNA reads TGTGCCACCAGCAGCATCGGGACACCCTACGAGCAGTACTTC. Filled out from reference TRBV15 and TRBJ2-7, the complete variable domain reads DAMVIQNPRYQVTQFGKPVTLSCSQTLNHNVMYWYQQKSSQAPKLLFHYYDKDFNNEADTPDNFQSRRPNTSFCFLDIRSPGLGDTAMYLCATSSIGTPYEQYFGPGTRLTVT.

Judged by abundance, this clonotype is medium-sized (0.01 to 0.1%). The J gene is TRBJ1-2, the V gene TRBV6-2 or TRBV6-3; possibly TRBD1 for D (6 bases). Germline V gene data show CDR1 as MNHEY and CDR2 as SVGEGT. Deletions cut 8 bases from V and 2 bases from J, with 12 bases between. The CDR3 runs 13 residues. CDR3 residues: CASQRQANYGYTF. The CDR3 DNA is TGTGCCAGCCAGAGACAGGCGAACTATGGCTACACCTTC.

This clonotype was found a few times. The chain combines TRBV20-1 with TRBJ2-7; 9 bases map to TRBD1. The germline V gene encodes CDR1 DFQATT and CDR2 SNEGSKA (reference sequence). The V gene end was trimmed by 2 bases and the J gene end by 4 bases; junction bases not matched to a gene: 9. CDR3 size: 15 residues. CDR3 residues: CSARQDRGDGYEQYF. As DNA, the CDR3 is TGCAGTGCTAGACAAGACAGGGGGGATGGATACGAGCAGTACTTC.

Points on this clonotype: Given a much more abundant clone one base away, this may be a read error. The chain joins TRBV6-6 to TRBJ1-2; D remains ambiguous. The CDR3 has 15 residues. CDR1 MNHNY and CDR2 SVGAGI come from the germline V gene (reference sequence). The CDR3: CASSSIWGANYVYTF. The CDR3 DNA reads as TGTGCCAGCAGTAGTATATGGGGTGCTAACTATGTCTACACCTTC.